The 11 T cell receptor beta chains in this list originate from one sample, sequenced in a study of T cell repertoires in cytomegalovirus infection. Their cognate antigens are unknown. TCRdb reanalysed the reads using MiXCR and keeps one entry per CDR3 protein. The data show hundreds of thousands of distinct CDR3 sequences, with around a third seen just once and 15% to 20% held by the top ten. The sequencing here drew on cultured PBMCs, taken from culture after CMV antigen stimulation. These receptors were taken from a human donor in good health (CMV status not recorded). Some clones in this sample may be carry-over from other donors' samples.

Many counts were recorded for this clonotype. The chain recombines TRBV7-2 with TRBJ1-4, with 7 bases that match TRBD1. Germline CDR1 SGHTA, CDR2 FQGNSA. V shed 3 bases, J shed 7 bases, and the junction held 8 bases outside the gene matches. The CDR3 consists of 15 residues. CDR3 loop: CASSFRARTGEKLFF. The CDR3 coding sequence is TGTGCCAGCAGCTTCCGGGCCAGGACAGGTGAAAAACTGTTTTTT.

This clonotype has a single count. Possible read error: a much larger clone is one base away. The J gene is TRBJ2-1, the V gene TRBV7-6, with a tentative D call TRBD2 (5 bases). CDR1 is SGHVS, CDR2 FNYEAQ, per germline. CDR3 size: 13 residues. The CDR3 sequence is CASSPGPAGEQSF. CDR3 DNA: TGTGCCAGCAGCCCGGGCCCAGCCGGGGAGCAGTCCTTC. The full variable domain, rest sourced from reference TRBV7-6 and TRBJ2-1, is GAGVSQSPRYKVTKRGQDVALRCDPISGHVSLYWYRQALGQGPEFLTYFNYEAQQDKSGLPNDRFSAERPEGSISTLTIQRTEQRDSAMYRCASSPGPAGEQSFGPGTRLTVL.

This clonotype has just one count. The V call is TRBV4-1, the J call TRBJ1-5; D is undetermined. Per the germline V gene, CDR1 is MGHRA and CDR2 is YSYEKL. This CDR3 region has 15 residues. V lost 0 bases and J lost 2, with 8 bases in between. Written as DNA, the CDR3 is TGCGCCAGCAGCCAAGACAACAGCGGCAATCAGCCCCAGCATTTT. Encoded protein: CASSQDNSGNQPQHF.

This clonotype was seen a few times. This chain connects TRBV18 to TRBJ2-3; the match to TRBD2 covers 7 bases. Germline V gene lookup returns CDR1 KGHSH and CDR2 LQKENI. V lost 0 bases to trimming and J lost 5 bases; unmatched junction nucleotides: 5. The CDR3 is made up of 15 amino acids. The CDR3 region has the DNA TGTGCCAGCTCACCACCGGAAATAGCGGGAGATACGCAGTATTTT. Protein: CASSPPEIAGDTQYF.

This clonotype turned up a few times. The rearrangement joins TRBV19 to TRBJ2-2, with TRBD2 matching over 11 bases. The CDR3 covers 17 residues. V dropped 7 bases and J dropped 3; count of bases not matched to a gene: 10. CDR1 is LNHDA and CDR2 is SQIVND in the germline V gene (reference sequence). The CDR3 nucleotides are TGTGCCAGTACCCAGGGGGCTAGCGGGGGGTACACCGGGGAGCTGTTTTTT. Its translation is CASTQGASGGYTGELFF.

This rearrangement joins TRBV4-1 to TRBJ2-1; D may be TRBD1 (6 bases). The germline CDR1 and CDR2 sequences are MGHRA and YSYEKL. This CDR3 has 12 residues. Trimming pared 7 bases from V and 10 bases from J, leaving 14 bases between. The CDR3: CASTPTQGEQFF. CDR3 DNA sequence: TGCGCCAGCACCCCTACCCAGGGGGAGCAGTTCTTC.

This sequence joins TRBV20-1 and TRBJ2-7; tentatively, D is TRBD2 (5 bases). Germline V gene data show CDR1 as DFQATT and CDR2 as SNEGSKA (reference sequence). There are 11 residues in the CDR3. V was pared by 6 bases and J by 6 bases, with 12 bases between. CDR3 DNA sequence: TGCAGTGCGGAGGCCGACCTCGAGCAGTACTTC. Protein: CSAEADLEQYF.

This clonotype was counted at least ten times. This rearrangement joins TRBV7-2 to TRBJ1-1, with D tentatively TRBD1 (5 bases). V was shortened by 4 bases and J by 0 bases, with 18 bases between the two germline ends. The length of the CDR3 is 17 residues. CDR1 and CDR2 from the germline V gene are SGHTA and FQGNSA. The CDR3 is CASSSREGWGLNTEAFF. CDR3 nucleotide sequence: TGTGCCAGCAGCTCCCGGGAGGGATGGGGGTTGAACACTGAAGCTTTCTTT. Combining the CDR3 with reference TRBV7-2 and TRBJ1-1 gives the whole variable domain GAGVSQSPSNKVTEKGKDVELRCDPISGHTALYWYRQSLGQGLEFLIYFQGNSAPDKSGLPSDRFSAERTGGSVSTLTIQRTQQEDSAVYLCASSSREGWGLNTEAFFGQGTRLTVV.

The J gene is TRBJ1-2, the V gene TRBV7-9; D call uncertain. Deletions cut 5 bases from V and 6 bases from J, with 13 bases between. Germline loops: CDR1 SEHNR, CDR2 FQNEAQ (reference sequence). This CDR3 is 13 amino acids long. The CDR3: CASSPPPADGYTF. The DNA of the CDR3 is TGTGCCAGCAGCCCTCCCCCGGCTGATGGCTACACCTTC.

This clonotype was seen just once. The genes are TRBV27 and TRBJ2-1; TRBD2 matches 11 bases. Germline loops: CDR1 MNHEY, CDR2 SMNVEV (reference sequence). The CDR3 spans 14 residues. With V trimmed by 3 bases and J by 8 bases, 3 bases remained unmatched. CDR3 in DNA: TGTGCCAGCAGTTTTGGTAGCGGGGGGGATGAGCAGTTCTTC. Its translation is CASSFGSGGDEQFF.

This clonotype occurred a few times. The V gene is TRBV6-1, the J gene TRBJ1-3; no clear D. Trimming pared 6 bases from V and 2 bases from J, leaving 14 bases between. The germline CDR1 and CDR2 sequences are MNHNS and SASEGT. The length of the CDR3 is 15 residues. CDR3 nucleotide sequence: TGTGCCAGCAGGGCCCCCCTCGGGACTGGAAACACCATATATTTT. Its translation: CASRAPLGTGNTIYF.